This T cell receptor (beta chain) is from a study of blood T cell repertoires in COVID-19. Overall study context: PBMCs, B-cell-depleted T cells, or T cells were the source of the cDNA or gDNA that made up the material.

The data were produced by immunoSEQ multiplex PCR, yet TCRdb's version contains in-frame clones alone and is incomplete. The sample lists 75,000 or so clones; approximately 88% were seen once. This CDR3 spans 17 amino acids. V lost 2 bases, J lost 2 bases, and 11 bases stayed unmatched. Germline CDR1 and CDR2: SGHKS and YYEKEE (reference sequence). The chain recombines TRBV5-5 with TRBJ2-7; TRBD1 matches 9 bases. The sequence came from a man in his 70s with acute or convalescent COVID-19. Sequencing was done on a sample of peripheral blood. CDR3: CASSFFPARQGAYEQYF. The CDR3 nucleotides are TGTGCCAGCAGCTTCTTTCCAGCAAGACAGGGGGCCTACGAGCAGTACTTC.